This T cell receptor beta chain was found in a study of cytomegalovirus exposure and HLA in healthy donors. PCR amplification relied on 60 Vbeta primers (plus 13 Jbeta primers). Sequencing was performed with immunoSEQ multiplex PCR; in TCRdb, only in-frame clones are kept and a portion is missing. The sample shows over 100,000 clones, approximately 64% of them seen only once. Losses at the gene ends were 2 bases for V and 7 bases for J; bases not matched to a gene: 9. The germline gives CDR1 SGHKS, CDR2 YYEKEE (reference sequence). The CDR3 spans 16 residues. Findings and limits, study-wide: Altogether, 150 or so TCR beta chains were recorded as cytomegalovirus-associated. Accurate prediction of most subjects' HLA-A and HLA-B alleles from TCR beta sequences was reported. Later, TCR association rates were found to vary by HLA locus, highest for DRB1 and lowest for HLA-C. On later analysis, the bulk of CMV-associated TCR beta chains appeared to be HLA-restricted.

Comments on this clone: Its target is unknown.

This clonotype was obtained from a human donor in good health. The chain combines TRBV5-5 with TRBJ2-7, with 13 bases lining up with TRBD2. Sequencing was carried out using PBMCs. CDR3 residues: CASSLRTSGRGWEQYF. CDR3 nucleotide sequence: TGTGCCAGCAGCTTACGGACTAGCGGGAGAGGTTGGGAGCAGTACTTC.